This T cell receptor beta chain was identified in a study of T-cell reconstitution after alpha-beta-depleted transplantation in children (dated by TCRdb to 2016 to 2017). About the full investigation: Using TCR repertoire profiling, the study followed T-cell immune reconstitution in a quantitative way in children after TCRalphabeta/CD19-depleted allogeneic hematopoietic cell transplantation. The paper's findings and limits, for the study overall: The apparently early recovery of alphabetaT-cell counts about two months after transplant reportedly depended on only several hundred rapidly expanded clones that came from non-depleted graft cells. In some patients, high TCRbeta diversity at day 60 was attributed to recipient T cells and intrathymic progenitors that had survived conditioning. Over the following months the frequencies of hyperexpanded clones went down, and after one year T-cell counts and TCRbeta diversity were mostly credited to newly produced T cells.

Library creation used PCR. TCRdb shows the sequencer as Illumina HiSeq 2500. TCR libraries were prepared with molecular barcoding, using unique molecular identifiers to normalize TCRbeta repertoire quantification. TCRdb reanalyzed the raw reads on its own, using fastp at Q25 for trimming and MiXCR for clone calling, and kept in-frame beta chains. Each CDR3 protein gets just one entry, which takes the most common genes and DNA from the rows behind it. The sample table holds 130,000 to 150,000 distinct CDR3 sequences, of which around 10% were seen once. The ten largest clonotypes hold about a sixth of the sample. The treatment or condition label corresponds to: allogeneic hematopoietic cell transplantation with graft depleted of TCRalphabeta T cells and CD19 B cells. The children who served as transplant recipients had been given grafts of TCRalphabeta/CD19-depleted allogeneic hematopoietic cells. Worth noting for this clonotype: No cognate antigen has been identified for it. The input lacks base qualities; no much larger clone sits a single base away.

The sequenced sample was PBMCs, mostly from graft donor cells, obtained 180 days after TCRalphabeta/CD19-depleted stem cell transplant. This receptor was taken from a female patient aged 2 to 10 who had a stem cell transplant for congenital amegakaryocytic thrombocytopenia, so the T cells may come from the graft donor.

The CDR3: CASSSGQGAGEKLFF. The nucleotide sequence reads as follows: TGTGCCAGCAGTTCGGGACAGGGGGCAGGTGAAAAACTGTTTTTT. Rearrangement joined TRBV7-9 to TRBJ1-4; the junction holds 12 bases that match TRBD1. CDR1 and CDR2 are drawn from the germline V gene (reference sequence): SEHNR, FQNEAQ. The CDR3, cysteine through phenylalanine, is 15 amino acids long. CDR3 DNA is the only sequence kept; it has 45 bases, read in frame from the first base. Trimming leaves V shorter by 6 bases and J shorter by 7 bases, with the junction holding 6 bases beyond the gene matches.